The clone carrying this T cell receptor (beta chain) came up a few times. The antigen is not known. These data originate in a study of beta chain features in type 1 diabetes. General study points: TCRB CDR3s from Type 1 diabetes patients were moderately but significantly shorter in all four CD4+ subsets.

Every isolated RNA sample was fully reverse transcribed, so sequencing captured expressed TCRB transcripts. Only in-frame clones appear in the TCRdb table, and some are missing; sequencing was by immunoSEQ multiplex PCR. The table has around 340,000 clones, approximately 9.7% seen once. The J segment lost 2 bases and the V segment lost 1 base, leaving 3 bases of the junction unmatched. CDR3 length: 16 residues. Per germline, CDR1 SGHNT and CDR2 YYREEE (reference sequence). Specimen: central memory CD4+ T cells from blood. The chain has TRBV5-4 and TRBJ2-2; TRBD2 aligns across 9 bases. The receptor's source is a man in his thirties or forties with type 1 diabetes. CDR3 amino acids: CASSLRLAANTGELFF. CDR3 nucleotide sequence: TGTGCCAGCAGCTTGAGACTAGCGGCCAACACCGGGGAGCTGTTTTTT.